The T cell receptor beta chain under discussion was sequenced for a study of regulatory T cells in long-lasting Graves disease. Study-level findings and limits: Limited samples may have lowered accuracy. Clonotypes that were public and shared totalled a few thousand in persistent patients versus roughly 1,000 in new patients. Analyses excluded thyroid tissue, covering peripheral blood alone.

Trimming left V 3 bases short and J 6 bases short, with 8 bases between. Per germline, CDR1 SGHAT and CDR2 FQNNGV. The CDR3 extends over 12 amino acids. Arm-PCR of CDR3 regions and iRepertoire HTBI primers were the basis on which TCR beta libraries were built. TCRdb reanalysed the multiplex PCR reads using MiXCR and keeps one entry per CDR3 protein. The sample carries about 660,000 distinct CDR3 sequences, 25% to 35% recorded once. This clonotype came up many times. The antigen remains unidentified. This sample's time point: persistent/refractory GD, antithyroid drugs over 5 years with positive TRAb. With RNA extracted from PBMCs as input, the TCR library was made.

The chain recombines TRBV11-2 with TRBJ1-2; TRBD1 might be the D (6 bases). Sequencing was performed on peripheral blood mononuclear cells (PBMCs), taken when the disease was refractory, from a patient treated with antithyroid drugs. This clonotype was sampled from a female donor with Graves disease. The CDR3 DNA follows: TGTGCCAGCAGCTTCTGGACAGATGGCTACACCTTC. Protein: CASSFWTDGYTF.